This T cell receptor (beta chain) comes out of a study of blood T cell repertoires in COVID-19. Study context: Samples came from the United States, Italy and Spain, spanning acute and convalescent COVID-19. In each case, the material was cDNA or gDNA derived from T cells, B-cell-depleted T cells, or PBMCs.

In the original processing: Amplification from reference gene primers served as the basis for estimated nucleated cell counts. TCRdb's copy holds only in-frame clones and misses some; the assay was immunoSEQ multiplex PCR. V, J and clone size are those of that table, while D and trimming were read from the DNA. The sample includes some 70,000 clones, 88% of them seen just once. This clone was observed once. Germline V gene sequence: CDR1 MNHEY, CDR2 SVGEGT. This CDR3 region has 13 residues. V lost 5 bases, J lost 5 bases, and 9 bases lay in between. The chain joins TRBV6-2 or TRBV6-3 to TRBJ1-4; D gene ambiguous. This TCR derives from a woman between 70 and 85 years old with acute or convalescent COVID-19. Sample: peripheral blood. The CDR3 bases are TGTGCCAGCAGTGGGCAGACAAATGAAAAACTGTTTTTT. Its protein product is CASSGQTNEKLFF.